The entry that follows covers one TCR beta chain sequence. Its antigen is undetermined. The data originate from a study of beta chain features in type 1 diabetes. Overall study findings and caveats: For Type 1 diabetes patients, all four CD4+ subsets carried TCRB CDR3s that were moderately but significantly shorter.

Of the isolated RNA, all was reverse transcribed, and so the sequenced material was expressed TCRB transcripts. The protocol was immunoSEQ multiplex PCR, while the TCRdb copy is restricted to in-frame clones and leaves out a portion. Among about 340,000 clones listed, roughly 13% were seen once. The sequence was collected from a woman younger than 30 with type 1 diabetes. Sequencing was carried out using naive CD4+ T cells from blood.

CDR3 region: CASSLAVRAGAVNEQFF. Written as DNA, the CDR3 is TGCGCCAGCAGCTTGGCGGTGCGGGCAGGGGCGGTGAATGAGCAGTTCTTC. The V and J genes are TRBV5-1 and TRBJ2-1; TRBD1 might be the D (6 bases). The CDR3 is 17 residues long. V was trimmed by 0 bases and J by 7 bases, leaving 20 bases between them. Germline lookup yields CDR1 SGHRS and CDR2 YFSETQ.